The rows below give T cell receptor beta chains drawn from one sample of a study of blood T cell repertoires in COVID-19. The table came from immunoSEQ multiplex PCR; TCRdb's copy has only in-frame clones and leaves some out. There are 200,000 to 300,000 clones in the sample; around 88% occur only once, and roughly 6.8% lies in the top ten. What was sequenced was peripheral blood. The source is a woman aged 25-40 years with COVID-19, enrolled during active disease. The CDR3 runs from the conserved cysteine through the conserved F or W. The order of the fields is V gene, clone size, D gene, J gene, CDR3 DNA, CDR3 protein. A D gene is named only where the DNA matches it firmly. Only part of the rows carry a size: once, few, many, or a class if the clone is expanded.

TRBV7-2	NA	TRBD1	TRBJ1-2	TGTGCCAGCAGGTTAAACCGGGACAGCTATGGCTACACCTTC	CASRLNRDSYGYTF
TRBV12-3/TRBV12-4	NA	NA	TRBJ1-1	NA	CASSSSNTEAFF
TRBV5-1	once	NA	TRBJ1-2	TGCGCCAGCAGCCGGACAGTAGCCACTGGCTATGGCTACACCTTC	CASSRTVATGYGYTF
TRBV7-2	once	TRBD1	TRBJ1-2	TGTGCCAGCAGCCCCCATAACGGACAGGGGACCGGCTACACCTTC	CASSPHNGQGTGYTF
TRBV5-1	few	NA	TRBJ1-1	TGCGCCAGCAGCAGCGGGAGTGGAACTGAAGCTTTCTTT	CASSSGSGTEAFF
TRBV15	NA	TRBD1	TRBJ1-2	TGTGCCACCAGCACCTACAGGGGAGCGGGGGACTATGGCTACACCTTC	CATSTYRGAGDYGYTF
TRBV28	NA	NA	TRBJ2-1	TGTGCCAGCACTCTACAGGGAGGGGTTAACAGTGAGCAGTTCTTC	CASTLQGGVNSEQFF
TRBV9	NA	NA	TRBJ2-1	TGTGCCAGCAGCGCCGACAGTTACAATGAGCAGTTCTTC	CASSADSYNEQFF
TRBV6-5	NA	TRBD1	TRBJ2-3	TGTGCCAGCAGTTTAAACCGGGACAGGGGCACAGATACGCAGTATTTT	CASSLNRDRGTDTQYF
TRBV11-2	once	TRBD1	TRBJ2-4	TGTGCCAGCAGCTTCCGGACAGGGGGCGCGATTAGGTACTTC	CASSFRTGGAIRYF
TRBV2	NA	NA	TRBJ1-2	TGTGCCAGCAGTGAAAGGACAGTCCGGTATGGCTACACCTTC	CASSERTVRYGYTF
TRBV6-5	NA	NA	TRBJ1-1	TGTGCCAGCAGTTACTCTCAGGCGACGGTTTATGAAGCTTTCTTT	CASSYSQATVYEAFF
TRBV6-5	NA	NA	TRBJ2-2	TGTGCCAGCACCGTCGTCTTTACGAACACCGGGGAGCTGTTTTTT	CASTVVFTNTGELFF
TRBV7-2	NA	TRBD1	TRBJ2-1	TGTGCCAGCACCTCTAAAGGGACAGGAGAAAACAATGAGCAGTTCTTC	CASTSKGTGENNEQFF
TRBV5-8	NA	NA	TRBJ1-5	TGTGCCAGCAGCCCTACGGGTTGGGGAGGGGATCAGCCCCAGCATTTT	CASSPTGWGGDQPQHF
TRBV4-1	NA	NA	TRBJ1-1	TGCGCCAGCAGCCAAGATGGAACAGCCTGGTTTGAAGCTTTCTTT	CASSQDGTAWFEAFF
TRBV3-1/TRBV3-2	once	NA	TRBJ2-2	TGTGCCAGCAGCCACTCCGGGGAGCTGTTTTTT	CASSHSGELFF
TRBV19	NA	TRBD2	TRBJ2-5	TGTGCCAGTAGTATAATTACGACTAGCGGGGGGCCCCCCCAAGAGACCCAGTACTTC	CASSIITTSGGPPQETQYF
TRBV5-1	NA	TRBD1	TRBJ1-2	TGCGCCAGCAGCTTGGAAGGAGGGACAGGAAGTAACTATGGCTACACCTTC	CASSLEGGTGSNYGYTF
TRBV28	NA	TRBD1	TRBJ1-5	TGTGCCAGCAGTGCCCGACAGGGGTTCAATCAGCCCCAGCATTTT	CASSARQGFNQPQHF
TRBV11-2	NA	NA	TRBJ1-4	TGTGCCAGCAGCTTAATTATCCAGGGTTTTGAAAAACTGTTTTTT	CASSLIIQGFEKLFF
TRBV28	NA	TRBD1	TRBJ2-7	TGTGCCAGCAATAACGACAGGGGTCACGACGAGCAGTACTTC	CASNNDRGHDEQYF
TRBV3-1/TRBV3-2	NA	NA	TRBJ1-1	TGTGCCAGCAGCCAAGATATCCGGTCTGCTTTCTTT	CASSQDIRSAFF
TRBV2	NA	NA	TRBJ1-4	TGTGCCAGCAGTAAGGAACAGGGTCGTCGTGAAAAACTGTTTTTT	CASSKEQGRREKLFF
TRBV27	few	TRBD1	TRBJ1-1	TGTGCCAGCAGTCTGGGACAGTCGGCTGAAGCTTTCTTT	CASSLGQSAEAFF
TRBV1	NA	NA	TRBJ1-5	TGCACCCGCGGGTGGGCAGGGGCAGAGACGAGCAATCAGCCCCAGCATTTT	CTRGWAGAETSNQPQHF
TRBV5-1	NA	NA	TRBJ1-2	TGCGCCAGCAGCTTGGATCGCTATGGCTACACCTTC	CASSLDRYGYTF
TRBV9	NA	NA	TRBJ1-5	TGTGCCAGCAGCCCGCAGGGTAGCAATCAGCCCCAGCATTTT	CASSPQGSNQPQHF
TRBV5-6	NA	TRBD1	TRBJ2-7	TGTGCCAGCAGCTTGGAACGACAGGGCTACGAGCAGTACTTC	CASSLERQGYEQYF
TRBV5-1	NA	NA	TRBJ1-5	TGCGCCAGCAGCTTAGACGGGGGGAATCAGCCCCAGCATTTT	CASSLDGGNQPQHF
TRBV19	NA	NA	TRBJ1-4	TGTGCCAGTAGTATTAACAGGGACGAAAAACTGTTTTTT	CASSINRDEKLFF
TRBV13	NA	TRBD1	TRBJ2-5	TGTGCCAGCAGCTCCAACGCCCAGGACAGGGGGCAAACCCAGTACTTC	CASSSNAQDRGQTQYF
TRBV13	NA	NA	TRBJ2-3	TGTGCCAGCAGCCAAAGGCTAGCCCTCCCGGATACGCAGTATTTT	CASSQRLALPDTQYF
TRBV5-5	few	TRBD2	TRBJ2-5	TGTGCCAGCAGCTTGGGGCTAGCGGGGGGCCTCCAAGAGACCCAGTACTTC	CASSLGLAGGLQETQYF
TRBV5-8	NA	TRBD1	TRBJ1-1	TGTGCCAGCAGGTATGACAGGGGAACAACTGAAGCTTTCTTT	CASRYDRGTTEAFF
TRBV3-1/TRBV3-2	NA	NA	TRBJ1-1	TGTGCCAGCAGCCAAGGGAGGGACGGGGGGACTGAAGCTTTCTTT	CASSQGRDGGTEAFF
TRBV27	NA	NA	TRBJ2-2	TGTGCCAGCAGTTTAAGCCCGCAGGGATTTGGGGAGCTGTTTTTT	CASSLSPQGFGELFF
TRBV7-2	NA	TRBD2	TRBJ2-1	TGTGCCAGCAGCAAGAGCGGGGGGGCCGGTAATGAGCAGTTCTTC	CASSKSGGAGNEQFF